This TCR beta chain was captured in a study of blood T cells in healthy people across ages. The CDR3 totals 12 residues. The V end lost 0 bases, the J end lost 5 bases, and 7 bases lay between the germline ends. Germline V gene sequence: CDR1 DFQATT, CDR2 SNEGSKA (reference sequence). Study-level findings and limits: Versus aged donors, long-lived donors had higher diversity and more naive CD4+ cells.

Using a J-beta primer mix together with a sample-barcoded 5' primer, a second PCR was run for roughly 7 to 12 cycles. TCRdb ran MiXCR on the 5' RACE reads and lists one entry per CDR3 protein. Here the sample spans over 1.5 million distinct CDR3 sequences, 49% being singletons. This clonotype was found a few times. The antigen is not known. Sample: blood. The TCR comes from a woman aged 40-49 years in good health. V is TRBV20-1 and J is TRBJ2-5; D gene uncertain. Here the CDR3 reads CSAREAWETQYF. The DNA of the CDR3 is TGCAGTGCTAGAGAGGCATGGGAGACCCAGTACTTC.